Listed below are T cell receptor beta chains from one sample, sequenced in a study of radiotherapy plus CTLA-4 blockade in lung cancer. Assay used: immunoSEQ multiplex PCR; TCRdb lists only in-frame clones, some missing. Among more than 25,000 clones listed, under 80% were seen once. The sample consisted of peripheral blood, taken from a patient treated with radiotherapy plus ipilimumab. These receptors originate from a human donor with non-small cell lung cancer who had stable disease on radiotherapy plus ipilimumab. Each CDR3 is given with its conserved first and last residue. D genes are given only for firm matches. Not every row has a clone size; where given, it reads once, few, many or a size class.

v_call,j_call,clone_size,d_call,cdr3_aa,cdr3_nt
TRBV27,TRBJ1-5,.,.,CASSFYGNQPQHF,TGTGCCAGCAGTTTTTACGGCAATCAGCCCCAGCATTTT
TRBV9,TRBJ2-1,few,.,CARSVGGGGNNEQFF,TGTGCCCGCAGCGTAGGGGGCGGGGGAAACAATGAGCAGTTCTTC
TRBV5-1,TRBJ2-1,.,TRBD2,CASSLVVAGNNEQFF,TGCGCCAGCAGCTTGGTAGTAGCGGGGAACAATGAGCAGTTCTTC
TRBV7-9,TRBJ1-6,once,.,CASSSPVDSPLHF,TGTGCCAGCAGCTCACCTGTGGATTCACCCCTCCACTTT
TRBV19,TRBJ1-3,few,.,CASTFSRGPFSGNTIYF,TGTGCCAGTACCTTCTCCAGGGGACCCTTCTCTGGAAACACCATATATTTT
TRBV4-3,TRBJ2-7,few,.,CASSPGPGRYEQYF,TGCGCCAGCAGCCCCGGTCCGGGGAGGTACGAGCAGTACTTC
TRBV9,TRBJ1-1,.,.,CASSGDRGQTNTEAFF,TGTGCCAGCAGCGGCGACCGTGGACAGACAAACACTGAAGCTTTCTTT
TRBV5-6,TRBJ2-6,.,.,CASSQTSSGANVLTF,TGTGCCAGCAGCCAGACAAGCTCTGGGGCCAACGTCCTGACTTTC
TRBV11-2,TRBJ1-2,.,.,CASSLVPGANYGYTF,TGTGCCAGCAGCTTAGTTCCAGGAGCTAACTATGGCTACACCTTC
TRBV19,TRBJ2-5,.,.,CASRAGSGGETQYF,TGTGCCAGTAGGGCTGGATCAGGCGGAGAGACCCAGTACTTC
TRBV2,TRBJ1-3,.,.,CASVARDSGNTIYF,TGTGCCAGCGTTGCTAGGGACTCTGGAAACACCATATATTTT
TRBV5-1,TRBJ2-1,.,TRBD2,CASSGASSGGVNEQFF,TGCGCCAGCAGCGGTGCTTCTAGCGGGGGGGTGAATGAGCAGTTCTTC
TRBV15,TRBJ2-5,.,TRBD1,CATSRGARGPRETQYF,TGTGCCACCAGCAGAGGAGCCAGGGGGCCGAGGGAGACCCAGTACTTC
TRBV5-6,TRBJ2-6,few,.,CASSLGNSGANVLTF,TGTGCCAGCAGCTTAGGGAACTCTGGGGCCAACGTCCTGACTTTC
TRBV12-5,TRBJ1-1,.,TRBD1,CASGRRQGVSVAEAFF,TGTGCTAGTGGTCGAAGACAGGGGGTGTCCGTCGCTGAAGCTTTCTTT
TRBV18,TRBJ2-5,.,.,CASSPPAGAWVETQYF,TGTGCCAGCTCACCACCTGCCGGCGCATGGGTGGAGACCCAGTACTTC